The 31 T cell receptor beta chains given below trace back to one sample, sequenced in a study of T cells in Graves' hyperthyroidism and ophthalmopathy. TCR beta CDR3 sequences were amplified from RNA transcripts. HTBI primers were used for first-round RT-PCR of the TCR CDR3. One entry per CDR3 protein results from TCRdb running MiXCR on the multiplex PCR reads. The sample holds 480,000 or so distinct CDR3 sequences, around 14% seen once. The sequenced sample was blood. Receptors were obtained from a woman aged 18-35 years with Graves' hyperthyroidism.

This clonotype was observed a handful of times. DNA for the CDR3: TGTGCCAGCATTTTTCACATCTTTTATCAGCCCCAGCATTTT. It is translated as CASIFHIFYQPQHF. The chain has TRBV11-3 and TRBJ1-5; D is unresolved. Germline values: CDR1 SGHNT, CDR2 YENEEA. Trimming removed 7 bases at V and 5 bases at J, with 15 bases between. CDR3 size: 14 residues.

The chain employs TRBV3-1 and TRBJ2-4; weak D call: TRBD2 (5 bases). CDR3 length: 12 amino acids. CDR1 is LGHDT and CDR2 is YNNKEL in the germline V gene (reference sequence). V was shortened by 5 bases and J by 9 bases, with 11 bases between the two germline ends. CDR3 DNA: TGTGCCAGCAGCTACGGGGTGGGCATTCAGTACTTC. Its protein is CASSYGVGIQYF.

This clonotype was detected ten times or more. The chain is built from TRBV6-1 and TRBJ2-1; 7 bases match TRBD1. In germline, CDR1 is MNHNS, CDR2 SASEGT. CDR3 length: 15 amino acids. J was trimmed by 8 bases and V by 6 bases; bases with no gene match: 13. The DNA for the CDR3 is TGTGCCAGCAGGGGACAGAGGGTCCACTTGGATGAGCAGTTCTTC. Its protein product is CASRGQRVHLDEQFF.

The rearrangement links TRBV6-1 to TRBJ1-6; weak D call: TRBD1 (5 bases). This CDR3 has 11 amino acids. Germline V gives CDR1 MNHNS, CDR2 SASEGT. The CDR3 loop is CGLGGNSPLHF. CDR3 coding DNA: TGTGGACTGGGGGGAAATTCACCCCTCCACTTT.

This clonotype showed up just a few times. J is TRBJ1-2 and V is TRBV4-1; 8 bases agree with TRBD1. Trimming took 5 bases from V and 2 from J; bases not matched to a gene: 7. Germline values: CDR1 MGHRA, CDR2 YSYEKL. The CDR3 sequence is 15 residues long. CDR3 in amino acids: CASSTQDRANYGYTF. The CDR3 nucleotides are TGCGCCAGCAGCACTCAGGACAGGGCGAACTATGGCTACACCTTC.

This chain joins TRBV19 and TRBJ1-5; D perhaps matches TRBD1 (5 bases). V was shortened by 10 bases and J by 5 bases, with 15 bases between the two germline ends. The CDR3 contains 13 residues. Germline CDR1 is LNHDA and CDR2 is SQIVND (reference sequence). The DNA of the CDR3 is TGTGCCACGAGAGCTTGGGGGGATCAGCCCCAGCATTTT. This codes for CATRAWGDQPQHF.

This rearrangement joins TRBV12-3 or TRBV12-4 to TRBJ1-3; 7 positions match TRBD1. The CDR3 loop spans 14 amino acids. V gave up 5 bases and J gave up 2 bases; unmatched junction bases: 3. The CDR3 nucleotides are TGTGCCAGCAGTCCGGGACAGACTGGAAACACCATATATTTT. It codes for CASSPGQTGNTIYF.

Points on this clonotype: The junction departs from the called germline gene at one end, perhaps through a read error. This chain joins TRBV11-2 and TRBJ1-2; 8 bases map to TRBD1. Germline V gene sequence: CDR1 SGHAT, CDR2 FQNNGV. This CDR3 is 17 amino acids long. Written as DNA, the CDR3 is TGCGCCAGCAGCCAAGAGGGGTCAGGATTCAGGGGGCATGGCTACACCTTC. It is translated as CASSQEGSGFRGHGYTF.

Ten or more counts support this clonotype. The gene calls are TRBV4-1 and TRBJ2-5; no clear D. Trimming shortened V by 2 bases and J by 4 bases, and 17 bases separated the two germline ends. In germline, CDR1 is MGHRA, CDR2 YSYEKL. The CDR3 covers 16 residues. CDR3 DNA: TGCGCCAGCAGCCAAACAAACCATCCGGAAGTAGAGACCCAGTACTTC. Translation gives CASSQTNHPEVETQYF.

A few counts support this clonotype. The V gene is TRBV6-1, the J gene TRBJ2-7; tentatively, D is TRBD1 or TRBD2 (7 bases each). The germline V gene encodes CDR1 MNHNS and CDR2 SASEGT. Deletions cut 7 bases from V and 2 bases from J, with 30 bases between. There are 19 residues in the CDR3. CDR3 bases: TGTGCCAGCATCCCTCGGTTGGGCCTAGCGGACCAGGGGGCCTACGAGCAGTACGTC. Translating gives CASIPRLGLADQGAYEQYV.

The chain is built from TRBV30 and TRBJ1-4, with D perhaps matching TRBD1 (5 bases). The CDR3 spans 17 residues. V gave up 0 bases and J gave up 8 bases, with 22 bases separating them. In germline, CDR1 is GTSNPN, CDR2 SVGIG (reference sequence). The CDR3 bases are TGTGCCTGGAGTGTAGGGGTCAAGGTACAGCTTTCCGAAAAACTGTTTTTT. This sequence encodes CAWSVGVKVQLSEKLFF.

This clonotype was detected many times. The V gene is TRBV30, the J gene TRBJ2-1, with D maybe TRBD2 (6 bases). Trimming left V 0 bases short and J 6 bases short, with 12 bases between. The CDR3 consists of 14 residues. Germline V gene lookup returns CDR1 GTSNPN and CDR2 SVGIG (reference sequence). This CDR3 is CAWSVRRESNEQFF. The CDR3 DNA reads TGTGCCTGGAGTGTACGGAGGGAGTCCAATGAGCAGTTCTTC. Complete variable domain (other parts from reference TRBV30 and TRBJ2-1): SQTIHQWPATLVQPVGSPLSLECTVEGTSNPNLYWYRQAAGRGLQLLFYSVGIGQISSEVPQNLSASRPQDRQFILSSKKLLLSDSGFYLCAWSVRRESNEQFFGPGTRLTVL.

This clonotype was counted ten times or more. This sequence joins TRBV12-3 or TRBV12-4 and TRBJ2-5; tentative D call: TRBD2 (6 bases). The V gene lost 3 bases and the J gene lost 5 bases, with 13 bases spanning the gap. The CDR3 is 14 amino acids. The CDR3 bases are TGTGCCAGCAGTTTGGGCGGGATGTTTGAGACCCAGTACTTC. Its translation: CASSLGGMFETQYF.

In its sample, this clonotype was seen many times. This rearrangement joins TRBV27 to TRBJ2-5; no clear D gene. V dropped 5 bases and J dropped 3 bases, with 16 bases sitting between them. CDR1 is MNHEY, CDR2 SMNVEV, per germline (reference sequence). This CDR3 comprises 15 residues. The CDR3, as DNA: TGTGCCAGCAGTCAAAGGTCTCGGACGGAAGAGACCCAGTACTTC. Its translation is CASSQRSRTEETQYF.

The CDR3 nucleotides read TGTGCCACCAGTGATAATCTCAATGAGCAGTTCTTC. The encoded protein is CATSDNLNEQFF. The V gene is TRBV24-1, the J gene TRBJ2-1; no firm D call. The CDR3 contains 12 residues. The V gene lost 3 bases and the J gene lost 6 bases, with 5 bases spanning the gap. The germline V gene has CDR1 KGHDR and CDR2 SFDVKD.

This clonotype has ten or more counts. CDR3 coding DNA: TGCGCCAGCAGCTTGGACTCGACAGGGGGAAGGCACGAGCAGTACTTC. It encodes CASSLDSTGGRHEQYF. V is TRBV5-1 and J is TRBJ2-7, with TRBD1 matching over 9 bases. The CDR3 contains 16 residues. In germline, CDR1 is SGHRS, CDR2 YFSETQ. Trimming took 0 bases from V and 5 from J; bases not matched to a gene: 9.

The table lists this clonotype with many counts. CDR3 sequence reads: CASSIAQQGSMNTEAFF. The CDR3 coding sequence is TGTGCCAGTAGTATAGCCCAACAGGGTTCCATGAACACTGAAGCTTTCTTT. The chain recombines TRBV19 with TRBJ1-1; a possible D gene is TRBD1 (6 bases). The CDR3 sequence is 17 residues long. The V gene's germline CDR1 is LNHDA and CDR2 SQIVND (reference sequence). Trimming cost V 1 base and J 0 bases, with 15 bases left between them.

The CDR3 spells CASSQPRTGEGYGYTF. The CDR3 nucleotides are TGCGCCAGCAGCCAACCTAGGACAGGGGAGGGGTATGGCTACACCTTC. The chain uses TRBV4-1 and TRBJ1-2; 9 nucleotides agree with TRBD1. The ends lost 2 bases at V and 5 bases at J; junction bases unmatched: 9. This CDR3 has 16 amino acids. From germline, CDR1 is MGHRA and CDR2 YSYEKL.

This clonotype has a count of ten or more. The rearrangement joins TRBV18 to TRBJ2-5; tentative D call: TRBD2 (6 bases). Germline values: CDR1 KGHSH, CDR2 LQKENI. The CDR3 loop spans 15 amino acids. V dropped 0 bases and J dropped 2 bases, with 10 bases sitting between them. The CDR3 coding sequence is TGTGCCAGCTCACCACCGCTAGCGAATCAAGAGACCCAGTACTTC. It codes for CASSPPLANQETQYF.

This clonotype was counted only a few times. The chain recombines TRBV5-1 with TRBJ2-1, with 7 bases matching TRBD2. The CDR3 covers 15 residues. V lost 5 bases to trimming and J lost 8 bases; unmatched junction nucleotides: 13. CDR1 is SGHRS, CDR2 YFSETQ, per germline. The CDR3 sequence: CASSLGLREEDEQFF. The CDR3 nucleotides read TGCGCCAGCAGTCTGGGGTTACGGGAGGAAGATGAGCAGTTCTTC.

The V gene is TRBV4-1, the J gene TRBJ1-5; perhaps TRBD1 as D (6 bases). This CDR3 has 13 residues. V was pared by 5 bases and J by 6 bases, with 11 bases between. CDR1 is MGHRA and CDR2 is YSYEKL in the germline V gene. In DNA form, the CDR3 reads TGCGCCAGCAGCTCTACAGGGACTCAGCCCCAGCATTTT. Amino acid sequence: CASSSTGTQPQHF.

This clonotype came up many times. The genes are TRBV12-3 or TRBV12-4 and TRBJ2-2; possibly TRBD1 for D (6 bases). The V end was cut by 6 bases, the J end by 5 bases, with 13 bases between. There are 14 residues in the CDR3. DNA of the CDR3: TGTGCCAGCAGCAGAGGGGGAAGGACCGGGGAGCTGTTTTTT. Residues: CASSRGGRTGELFF.

This clonotype appeared many times. This chain links TRBV6-6 with TRBJ1-2; D uncertain. CDR3 length: 15 amino acids. Germline V gene data show CDR1 as MNHNY and CDR2 as SVGAGI (reference sequence). Trimming left V 2 bases short and J 4 bases short, with 14 bases between. CDR3: CASSYGGMGPYGYTF. The CDR3 DNA reads TGTGCCAGCAGTTACGGCGGTATGGGTCCCTATGGCTACACCTTC.

This clonotype was recorded at least ten times. This chain links TRBV7-6 with TRBJ2-2; unclear D gene. The CDR3 totals 15 residues. The germline V gene has CDR1 SGHVS and CDR2 FNYEAQ. The germline V and J ends were trimmed by 3 bases and 2 bases, with 10 bases remaining between them. The CDR3 loop is CASSFGPLNTGELFF. CDR3 in DNA: TGTGCCAGCAGCTTCGGACCATTAAACACCGGGGAGCTGTTTTTT.

This clonotype was detected many times. V is TRBV18 and J is TRBJ2-7; D is uncertain. Germline V gene lookup returns CDR1 KGHSH and CDR2 LQKENI. This CDR3 is 15 amino acids long. The V gene lost 3 bases and the J gene lost 0 bases, with 12 bases spanning the gap. CDR3 coding DNA: TGTGCCAGCTCACCTGGCGGCGGAGCCTCCTACGAGCAGTACTTC. Translation gives CASSPGGGASYEQYF.

The V gene is TRBV7-9, the J gene TRBJ2-7; no firm D call. The V end lost 2 bases, the J end lost 7 bases, and 21 bases lay between the germline ends. The CDR3 contains 16 residues. Germline loops: CDR1 SEHNR, CDR2 FQNEAQ (reference sequence). The CDR3 region is CASSLMRFVWGGEQYF. CDR3 coding DNA: TGTGCCAGCAGCTTAATGCGGTTCGTTTGGGGTGGAGAGCAGTACTTC.

This clonotype came up many times. This chain uses TRBV7-9 with TRBJ1-2; TRBD1 might be the D (6 bases). The CDR3 extends over 13 amino acids. Germline CDR1 is SEHNR and CDR2 is FQNEAQ (reference sequence). Trimming left V 7 bases short and J 7 bases short, with 16 bases between. Written as DNA, the CDR3 is TGTGCCAGCATTGGGGCAGGGGATCGTGGCTACACCTTC. Amino acid sequence: CASIGAGDRGYTF.

Ten or more counts support this clonotype. The chain employs TRBV5-1 and TRBJ1-2; unclear D gene. This CDR3 is built from 12 residues. CDR1 SGHRS and CDR2 YFSETQ come from the germline V gene. V lost 5 bases and J 2 bases, leaving 7 bases between the germline ends. CDR3 DNA: TGCGCCAGCAGACGGGCAAACTATGGCTACACCTTC. This encodes CASRRANYGYTF.

There are a few counts of this clonotype. The chain couples TRBV19 to TRBJ2-1; the D gene is possibly TRBD2 (5 bases). V was trimmed by 5 bases and J by 7 bases, leaving 9 bases between them. The CDR3 is 12 residues long. Germline V gene lookup returns CDR1 LNHDA and CDR2 SQIVND (reference sequence). The CDR3 reads CASSPGLNEQFF. The DNA of the CDR3 is TGTGCCAGTAGTCCCGGACTTAATGAGCAGTTCTTC.

This clonotype showed up many times. The chain links TRBV3-1 to TRBJ2-5; D is possibly TRBD2 (5 bases). The length of the CDR3 is 14 residues. Trimming removed 3 bases at V and 2 bases at J, with 10 bases between. CDR1 is LGHDT and CDR2 is YNNKEL in the germline V gene (reference sequence). The CDR3 DNA reads as TGTGCCAGCAGCCACGGGGTCGTTCAAGAGACCCAGTACTTC. Translating gives CASSHGVVQETQYF.

Ten or more counts support this clonotype. This chain's CDR3 is CSASPTPRPGNTIYF. The CDR3 bases are TGCAGTGCTAGCCCGACACCCCGTCCTGGAAACACCATATATTTT. The genes are TRBV20-1 and TRBJ1-3; no clear D. This CDR3 is 15 amino acids long. Germline CDR1 is DFQATT and CDR2 is SNEGSKA (reference sequence). V was cut by 3 bases and J by 2 bases, with 14 bases left in between.